This section outlines one T cell receptor (beta chain) sequence together with its context. The CDR3 runs 14 residues. V was clipped by 2 bases and J by 2 bases, with 10 bases between them. Germline CDR1 SGHVS, CDR2 FNYEAQ. The data were taken from a study of shared clonotypes between healthy human individuals. TCRdb's table, derived via immunoSEQ multiplex PCR, lists solely in-frame clones and lacks some. The sample lists 2 million to 3 million clones, roughly 93% occurring once. Sample: naive CD4+ T cells from PBMCs. Subset in this sample: CD45RA+ positively selected. This chain connects TRBV7-6 to TRBJ2-7, with no clear D. The sequence was collected from a man aged 18 to 35 in good health. Some clones in this sample may be carry-over from other donors' samples. CDR3 sequence: CASSLLPATYEQYF. The CDR3 bases are TGTGCCAGCAGCTTACTTCCAGCTACCTACGAGCAGTACTTC.